The count of the clone carrying this TCR beta chain is one. This record belongs to a study of blood T cell repertoires in COVID-19. About the study: Samples came from the United States, Italy and Spain, spanning acute and convalescent COVID-19. Sources were T cells, B-cell-depleted T cells, or PBMCs; the material itself was cDNA or gDNA.

This CDR3 is 12 amino acids long. Trimming took off 5 bases at V and 3 bases at J, with 6 bases between the two ends. Germline CDR1 is SEHNR and CDR2 is FQNEAQ (reference sequence). Original analysis: Cell counts per sample came from amplifying reference gene primers. Generated by immunoSEQ multiplex PCR, the TCRdb table keeps only in-frame clones and is missing some. V, J and clone size are those of that table, while D and trimming were read from the DNA. The table includes about 200,000 clones, 88% detected once. The rearrangement uses TRBV7-9 and TRBJ2-3, with D unclear. The material sequenced was peripheral blood. This receptor was taken from a man between 35 and 55 years old with active or convalescent COVID-19. Here the CDR3 reads CASSPETDTQYF. The CDR3 DNA is TGTGCCAGCAGCCCAGAAACAGATACGCAGTATTTT. The complete variable domain, with remaining parts taken from reference TRBV7-9 and TRBJ2-3, reads DTGVSQNPRHKITKRGQNVTFRCDPISEHNRLYWYRQTLGQGPEFLTYFQNEAQLEKSRLLSDRFSAERPKGSFSTLEIQRTEQGDSAMYLCASSPETDTQYFGPGTRLTVL.